This TCR beta chain was profiled in a study of shared clonotypes between healthy human individuals. The authors loaded 200 ng DNA, 25,000 to 30,000 T cell genomes, into sorted-subset replicate PCRs. The method was immunoSEQ multiplex PCR; TCRdb's version includes in-frame clones alone and lacks a portion of them. The sample has a few hundred thousand clones; almost 97% are singletons. The germline CDR1 and CDR2 sequences are MNHEY and SMNVEV (reference sequence). The CDR3 is made up of 13 amino acids. Trimming stripped 2 bases from V and 5 bases from J, with 9 bases between. The TCR comes from a woman aged 25 to 39 in good health. The sequenced sample was naive CD4+ T cells sorted from blood. Subset specified: CD45RA+ positively selected. The chain carries TRBV27 and TRBJ1-2; D is perhaps TRBD1 (5 bases). The CDR3 spells CASSLSREYGYTF. CDR3 in DNA: TGTGCCAGCAGTTTAAGCAGGGAGTATGGCTACACCTTC.